Listed here are 8 T cell receptor beta chains from one sample, sequenced in a study of blood T cell repertoires in COVID-19. Sequencing used immunoSEQ multiplex PCR; TCRdb keeps in-frame clones, though not all of them. The sample shows 150,000 to 200,000 clones, roughly 81% of them seen only once. Specimen: peripheral blood. These TCRs come from a woman between 40 and 55 years old with COVID-19, enrolled during active disease.

The V gene is TRBV27, the J gene TRBJ2-1, with TRBD2 matching over 8 bases. Germline assignment: CDR1 MNHEY and CDR2 SMNVEV (reference sequence). CDR3 length: 13 amino acids. V was clipped by 8 bases and J by 4 bases; unmatched bases: 4. The CDR3 is CASSREGYNEQFF. The CDR3 region has the DNA TGTGCCAGCTCCCGGGAGGGGTACAATGAGCAGTTCTTC.

Only one count was recorded for this clone. The V gene is TRBV7-9, the J gene TRBJ2-1; 7 nucleotides match TRBD1. Germline lookup yields CDR1 SEHNR and CDR2 FQNEAQ (reference sequence). This CDR3 has 15 residues. V lost 5 bases, J lost 7 bases, and 11 bases stayed unmatched. In DNA form, the CDR3 reads TGTGCCAGCAGCCTCCCGGGACAGAGAAAGAATGAGCAGTTCTTC. Translating gives CASSLPGQRKNEQFF.

This clone was found a few times. This chain joins TRBV6-4 and TRBJ2-2; 10 nucleotides match TRBD2. Germline CDR1 MRHNA, CDR2 SNTAGT. V lost 4 bases to trimming and J lost 8 bases; unmatched junction nucleotides: 4. The CDR3 runs to 14 residues. CDR3 nucleotides: TGTGCCAGCAGTGCCCTAGCGGGGGCTGGGGAGCTGTTTTTT. It encodes CASSALAGAGELFF.

The rearrangement joins TRBV2 to TRBJ1-6, with 8 bases aligning to TRBD1. Germline assignment: CDR1 SNHLY and CDR2 FYNNEI. With V trimmed by 1 base and J by 14 bases, 10 bases remained unmatched. The CDR3 loop spans 15 amino acids. CDR3 DNA: TGTGCCAGCAGTGAAGAAAGACAGGGGCCTACGTCCCTCCACTTT. Protein: CASSEERQGPTSLHF.

V gene TRBV19 combines with J gene TRBJ2-1; TRBD1 agrees at 8 bases. The CDR3 spans 15 residues. CDR1 is LNHDA, CDR2 SQIVND, per germline (reference sequence). Trimming took 4 bases from V and 7 from J; bases not matched to a gene: 9. The chain's CDR3 is CASSTPRGLWNEQFF. Here the CDR3 DNA reads TGTGCCAGTAGTACGCCCAGGGGGCTATGGAATGAGCAGTTCTTC.

The rearrangement joins TRBV28 to TRBJ2-1; D perhaps matches TRBD2 (5 bases). CDR3 length: 12 residues. CDR1 and CDR2 from the germline V gene are MDHEN and SYDVKM. With 6 bases removed from V and 7 bases from J, the gap between germline ends came to 10 bases. The CDR3 loop is CASRSGENEQFF. CDR3 nucleotides: TGTGCCAGCAGGTCCGGGGAGAATGAGCAGTTCTTC.

This chain connects TRBV14 to TRBJ2-7, with D unclear. The CDR3 length is 16 residues. Trimming removed 1 base from V and 0 bases from J, with 13 bases in between. Germline V lookup: CDR1 SGHDN, CDR2 FVKESK. The CDR3 DNA reads TGTGCCAGCAGCCAAGTAGGAGAGTTACGCTCCTACGAGCAGTACTTC. Translated, it gives CASSQVGELRSYEQYF.

The chain is built from TRBV3-1 (or the pseudogene TRBV3-2) and TRBJ2-2, with a tentative D call TRBD2 (6 bases). V was shortened by 0 bases and J by 2 bases, with 16 bases between the two germline ends. Germline values: CDR1 LGHDT, CDR2 YNNKEL (reference sequence). CDR3 size: 18 residues. Here the CDR3 reads CASSQDRRDSRNTGELFF. CDR3 nucleotides: TGTGCCAGCAGCCAAGATCGTCGGGACTCCCGAAACACCGGGGAGCTGTTTTTT.